This T cell receptor beta chain was documented in a study of blood T cell repertoires in COVID-19. The protocol was immunoSEQ multiplex PCR, while the TCRdb copy is restricted to in-frame clones and leaves out a portion. The sample lists 400,000 or so clones; roughly 86% were seen once. Germline V CDR1 and CDR2: LNHDA, SQIVND (reference sequence). V lost 9 bases and J lost 0, with 20 bases in between. CDR3 size: 16 residues. The chain carries TRBV19 and TRBJ1-1, with D possibly TRBD1 on 6 matching bases. The sample consisted of PBMCs or T cells enriched from blood (not recorded which). This TCR was recovered from a woman in her forties with acute COVID-19. In DNA form, the CDR3 reads TGTGCCAGCGGACCGGGACAAGGTAACATGAACACTGAAGCTTTCTTT. This translates into CASGPGQGNMNTEAFF.